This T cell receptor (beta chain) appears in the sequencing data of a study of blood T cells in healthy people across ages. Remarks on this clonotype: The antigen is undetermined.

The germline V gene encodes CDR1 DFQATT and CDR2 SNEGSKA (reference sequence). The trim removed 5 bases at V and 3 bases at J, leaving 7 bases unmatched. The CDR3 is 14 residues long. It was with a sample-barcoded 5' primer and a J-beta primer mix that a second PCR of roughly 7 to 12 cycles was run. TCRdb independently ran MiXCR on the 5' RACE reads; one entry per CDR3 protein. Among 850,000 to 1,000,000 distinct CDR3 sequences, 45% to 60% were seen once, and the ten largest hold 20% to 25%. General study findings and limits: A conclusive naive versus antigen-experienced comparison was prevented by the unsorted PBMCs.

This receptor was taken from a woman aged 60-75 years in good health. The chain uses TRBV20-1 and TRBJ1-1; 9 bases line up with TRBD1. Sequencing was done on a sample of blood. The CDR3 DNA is TGCAGTGCTGGGGACAGGGCGGGCTACACTGAAGCTTTCTTT. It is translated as CSAGDRAGYTEAFF.